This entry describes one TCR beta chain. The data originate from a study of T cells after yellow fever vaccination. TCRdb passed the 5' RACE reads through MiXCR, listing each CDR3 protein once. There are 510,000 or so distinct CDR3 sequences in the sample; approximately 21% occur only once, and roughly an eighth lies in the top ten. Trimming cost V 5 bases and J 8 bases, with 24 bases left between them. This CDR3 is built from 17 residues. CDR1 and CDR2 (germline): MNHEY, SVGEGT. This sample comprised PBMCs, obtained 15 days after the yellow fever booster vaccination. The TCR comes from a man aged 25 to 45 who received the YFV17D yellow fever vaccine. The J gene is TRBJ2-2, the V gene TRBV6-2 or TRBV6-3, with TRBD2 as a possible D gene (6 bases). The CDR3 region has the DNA TGTGCCAGCAGTCCATACAGAGGTGGAATAGCGGCGGGGGAGCTGTTTTTT. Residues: CASSPYRGGIAAGELFF.